The clone carrying this T cell receptor beta chain has only a few counts. Antigen specificity is unknown. CDR1 SGDLS and CDR2 YYNGEE come from the germline V gene. With V trimmed by 0 bases and J by 5 bases, 9 bases remained unmatched. CDR3 size: 16 residues. The data are from a study of OX40 agonist ivuxolimab in advanced cancers. The overall study: The mean age was approximately 60 years, ranging from about 23 to 85, with roughly four fifths of participants male. Overall study findings and caveats: At 0.1 to 3.0 mg/kg and by week 6, clonal expansion occurred in CD4+ and CD8+ blood T cells. There were also nonresponders showing low normalized T-cell clonal expansion.

Sequenced by immunoSEQ multiplex PCR; TCRdb stores in-frame clones only, minus some. The table lists 55,000 to 70,000 clones, 80% of them singletons, with approximately 1.2% in the top ten. Patients who had autoimmune disease history or got systemic immunosuppression were left out. The genes are TRBV9 and TRBJ1-1, with 8 bases fitting TRBD1. The receptor was derived from an adult with an advanced solid tumor such as melanoma, head and neck, liver or kidney cancer. This specimen was CD4+ or CD8+ T cells sorted from blood, taken in a trial of the OX40 agonist ivuxolimab. The CDR3 DNA sequence: TGTGCCAGCAGCGTAGGGGCCGACAGGGGAGAAACTGAAGCTTTCTTT. Translated, it gives CASSVGADRGETEAFF.